These 26 T cell receptor beta chains came from one sample sequenced in a study of CD8+ T cells in alopecia areata. Treatment in this sample: oral pan-JAK inhibitor, 5-10 mg twice daily. Extraction of RNA preceded its reverse transcription into cDNA, which served as the sequencing template. Method: immunoSEQ multiplex PCR; TCRdb's copy keeps in-frame clones and lacks some. The sample consists of around 100,000 clones, over 75% of them appearing once. The source was CD8+ T cells sorted from blood, collected between weeks 30 and 35, from a patient treated with tofacitinib. The receptors come from a human donor with alopecia areata.

This clone was detected only once. This sample also contains other DNA sequences that code for the same CDR3. The chain couples TRBV4-1 to TRBJ1-1, with D unresolved. The CDR3 spans 12 residues. Per germline, CDR1 MGHRA and CDR2 YSYEKL. V lost 1 base, J lost 7 bases, and 7 bases lay in between. For the CDR3, the DNA is TGCGCCAGCAGCCAAGGGGGAAGTGAAGCTTTCTTT. Its translation: CASSQGGSEAFF.

This chain uses TRBV4-1 with TRBJ1-1, with no clear D. CDR1 is MGHRA, CDR2 YSYEKL, per germline. CDR3 size: 15 residues. Trimming took 1 base from V and 1 from J, leaving 10 bases between them. CDR3 in amino acids: CASSQVDGGNTEAFF. CDR3 sequence (DNA): TGCGCCAGCAGCCAAGTAGACGGTGGGAACACTGAAGCTTTCTTT.

This chain connects TRBV4-1 to TRBJ2-7; D is unresolved. The V end lost 0 bases, the J end lost 0 bases, and 12 bases lay between the germline ends. The germline V gene has CDR1 MGHRA and CDR2 YSYEKL. The CDR3 totals 16 residues. CDR3 bases: TGCGCCAGCAGCCAAGATATTCCGGCACTCTCCTACGAGCAGTACTTC. It translates to CASSQDIPALSYEQYF.

J is TRBJ2-7 and V is TRBV4-1; the D gene is possibly TRBD1 (5 bases). Germline V lookup: CDR1 MGHRA, CDR2 YSYEKL. The CDR3 runs to 15 residues. Deletions cut 4 bases from V and 2 bases from J, with 15 bases between. This chain's CDR3 is CASSRQADSTYEQYF. CDR3 in DNA: TGCGCCAGCAGCCGACAAGCCGACAGTACCTACGAGCAGTACTTC.

This clone has only one observation. The rearrangement uses TRBV29-1 and TRBJ2-2; possibly TRBD2 for D (5 bases). Germline CDR1 SQVTM, CDR2 ANQGSEA. The CDR3 has 12 residues. The V end lost 6 bases, the J end lost 5 bases, and 10 bases lay between the germline ends. The CDR3 nucleotides are TGCAGCGTACAGTCGGGGACCGGGGAGCTGTTTTTT. Its translation is CSVQSGTGELFF.

The rearrangement joins TRBV6-6 to TRBJ2-7; 11 positions match TRBD1. The CDR3 consists of 13 residues. CDR1 and CDR2 from the germline V gene are MNHNY and SVGAGI (reference sequence). Trimming removed 11 bases from V and 7 bases from J; junction bases left unmatched: 10. DNA for the CDR3: TGTGCCGTCCGGACAGGGGGCGATTGGGAGCAGTACTTC. This translates into CAVRTGGDWEQYF.

V is TRBV25-1 and J is TRBJ2-7, with a tentative D call TRBD2 (5 bases). The CDR3 contains 12 residues. V was cut by 6 bases and J by 2 bases, with 8 bases left in between. Germline loops: CDR1 MGHDK, CDR2 SYGVNS. DNA of the CDR3: TGTGCCAGCAGGCCCGGGACCTACGAGCAGTACTTC. Amino acids: CASRPGTYEQYF.

The chain joins TRBV14 to TRBJ2-7; tentatively, D is TRBD1 (6 bases). Trimming removed 5 bases from V and 7 bases from J, with 18 bases in between. The CDR3 consists of 14 residues. Per germline, CDR1 SGHDN and CDR2 FVKESK. The CDR3, as DNA: TGTGCCAGCAGCACGTGGGACACCTCCTGGGAGCAGTACTTC. Amino acid sequence: CASSTWDTSWEQYF. The full variable domain, with the rest looked up from reference TRBV14 and TRBJ2-7, is EAGVTQFPSHSVIEKGQTVTLRCDPISGHDNLYWYRRVMGKEIKFLLHFVKESKQDESGMPNNRFLAERTGGTYSTLKVQPAELEDSGVYFCASSTWDTSWEQYFGPGTRLTVT.

The chain couples TRBV13 to TRBJ2-5, with a tentative D call TRBD1 (5 bases). TRBJ2-7 matches the DNA end more closely, so the J call is doubtful. The CDR3 is 12 amino acids. CDR1 is PRHDT, CDR2 FYEKMQ, per germline (reference sequence). The CDR3 loop is CASSPTGYEQYF. CDR3 DNA: TGTGCCAGCAGCCCTACAGGCTACGAGCAGTACTTC.

This chain joins TRBV7-9 and TRBJ1-4; TRBD1 is a possible D gene (5 bases). Trimming removed 2 bases from V and 8 bases from J, with 21 bases in between. The germline V gene encodes CDR1 SEHNR and CDR2 FQNEAQ (reference sequence). The CDR3 has 17 residues. CDR3 nucleotide sequence: TGTGCCAGCAGCTTAAGCCCTTGGGAGTCCACAGGAGAAAAACTGTTTTTT. Translating gives CASSLSPWESTGEKLFF. Combining the CDR3 with reference TRBV7-9 and TRBJ1-4 gives the whole variable domain DTGVSQNPRHKITKRGQNVTFRCDPISEHNRLYWYRQTLGQGPEFLTYFQNEAQLEKSRLLSDRFSAERPKGSFSTLEIQRTEQGDSAMYLCASSLSPWESTGEKLFFGSGTQLSVL.

The chain combines TRBV4-1 with TRBJ2-4; D is unresolved. V gave up 1 base and J gave up 8 bases, with 6 bases separating them. Germline assignment: CDR1 MGHRA and CDR2 YSYEKL. This CDR3 has 12 amino acids. CDR3 protein: CASSQAQDIQYF. Written as DNA, the CDR3 is TGCGCCAGCAGCCAAGCACAAGACATTCAGTACTTC.

This chain connects TRBV5-4 to TRBJ2-7, with 12 bases aligning to TRBD1. Germline CDR1 is SGHNT and CDR2 is YYREEE (reference sequence). V shed 4 bases and J 1 base; nucleotides not matched to a gene: 6. This CDR3 contains 16 residues. CDR3 DNA: TGTGCCAGCAGCGCTCCGGGACAGGGGGCATCCTACGAGCAGTACTTC. It translates to CASSAPGQGASYEQYF.

V is TRBV4-2 and J is TRBJ2-7, with unresolved D. CDR1 is LGHNA, CDR2 YNFKEQ, per germline. V was cut by 0 bases and J by 5 bases, with 11 bases left in between. The CDR3 length is 14 residues. The CDR3 here is CASSQDGLGNEQYF. The CDR3 region has the DNA TGTGCCAGCAGCCAAGATGGGTTGGGAAACGAGCAGTACTTC.

The chain recombines TRBV7-9 with TRBJ2-5; no clear D gene. The assigned J gene may be wrong: the sequence end matches TRBJ2-7 better. This CDR3 spans 12 amino acids. Germline CDR1 is SEHNR and CDR2 is FQNEAQ (reference sequence). The DNA for the CDR3 is TGTGCCAGCAGTTACCACAGCTACGAGCAGTACTTC. Amino acid sequence: CASSYHSYEQYF.

The chain employs TRBV19 and TRBJ2-7; D possibly uses TRBD1 or TRBD2 (7 bases each). Looked up from germline, CDR1 is LNHDA and CDR2 is SQIVND (reference sequence). The length of the CDR3 is 15 residues. V was pared by 5 bases and J by 4 bases, with 18 bases between. CDR3 DNA: TGTGCCAGTAGTCCTGGGGGAGGGGGCGCGTACGAGCAGTACTTC. The encoded protein is CASSPGGGGAYEQYF.

This chain uses TRBV7-8 with TRBJ1-5, with TRBD1 as a possible D gene (5 bases). Trimming stripped 5 bases from V and 4 bases from J, with 12 bases between. Looked up from germline, CDR1 is SGHVS and CDR2 is FQNEAQ. The CDR3 loop spans 14 amino acids. CDR3 residues: CASSQEGTNQPQHF. The CDR3 DNA reads as TGTGCCAGCAGCCAAGAAGGGACTAATCAGCCCCAGCATTTT.

The chain joins TRBV2 to TRBJ1-2, with D possibly matching TRBD1 (5 bases). Looked up from germline, CDR1 is SNHLY and CDR2 is FYNNEI. The CDR3 extends over 10 amino acids. V dropped 10 bases and J dropped 14 bases, with 17 bases sitting between them. DNA of the CDR3: TGTGCCATCCGAGACAGAGCGTTTACCTTC. This codes for CAIRDRAFTF.

CDR3 nucleotide sequence: TGTGCCTGGCGACCAAACTATGGCTACACCTTC. Residues: CAWRPNYGYTF. The chain employs TRBV30 and TRBJ1-2; D unclear. Per germline, CDR1 GTSNPN and CDR2 SVGIG (reference sequence). With 5 bases removed from V and 2 bases from J, the gap between germline ends came to 6 bases. The CDR3 totals 11 residues.

The genes are TRBV29-1 and TRBJ2-3, with 9 bases lining up with TRBD2. The CDR3 contains 16 residues. Looked up from germline, CDR1 is SQVTM and CDR2 is ANQGSEA. The V and J ends lost 0 bases and 2 bases, in that order; junction bases with no gene match: 6. The CDR3 sequence: CSVEDRREGFTDTQYF. The CDR3 DNA reads TGCAGCGTTGAAGATCGGCGGGAGGGGTTCACAGATACGCAGTATTTT.

V usage is TRBV9 and J usage is TRBJ2-5, with a tentative D call TRBD1 (6 bases). With 4 bases removed from V and 5 bases from J, the gap between germline ends came to 15 bases. The CDR3 has 14 amino acids. Looked up from germline, CDR1 is SGDLS and CDR2 is YYNGEE. The CDR3 nucleotides read TGTGCCAGCAGCCCCCAGACAGGACGCGAGACCCAGTACTTC. This sequence encodes CASSPQTGRETQYF.

This clone was seen a handful of times. The chain has TRBV7-2 and TRBJ1-2; D not resolved. Trimming stripped 2 bases from V and 6 bases from J, with 13 bases between. The CDR3 extends over 14 amino acids. Looked up from germline, CDR1 is SGHTA and CDR2 is FQGNSA. The CDR3 region has the DNA TGTGCCAGCAGCTTAACGGAAGCCCCAGATGGCTACACCTTC. Amino acid sequence: CASSLTEAPDGYTF.

V usage is TRBV11-3 and J usage is TRBJ2-1; D is uncertain. The V and J ends lost 5 bases and 7 bases respectively, with 18 bases between them. This CDR3 region has 15 residues. Germline V CDR1 and CDR2: SGHNT, YENEEA. The CDR3 reads CASSGPGRGSNEQFF. The CDR3 DNA follows: TGTGCCAGCAGCGGCCCCGGTAGAGGAAGTAATGAGCAGTTCTTC.

This CDR3 reads CASSLNGGYTDTQYF. Here the CDR3 DNA reads TGCGCCAGCAGCTTGAACGGGGGTTACACAGATACGCAGTATTTT. The gene calls are TRBV5-1 and TRBJ2-3, with a possible D match to TRBD2 (6 bases). The V end lost 1 base, the J end lost 2 bases, and 11 bases lay between the germline ends. The CDR3 sequence is 15 residues long. CDR1 and CDR2 from the germline V gene are SGHRS and YFSETQ.

The chain employs TRBV7-9 and TRBJ2-1, with 10 bases matching TRBD2. V dropped 5 bases and J dropped 5; count of bases not matched to a gene: 6. Germline CDR1 is SEHNR and CDR2 is FQNEAQ (reference sequence). The CDR3 consists of 15 residues. CDR3 protein: CASSTYSGGNNEQFF. As DNA, the CDR3 is TGTGCCAGCAGCACCTATAGCGGGGGGAACAATGAGCAGTTCTTC.

The rearrangement uses TRBV10-3 and TRBJ2-7; D not certain. Trimming shortened V by 0 bases and J by 6 bases, and 21 bases separated the two germline ends. Germline V gene lookup returns CDR1 ENHRY and CDR2 SYGVKD. This CDR3 is built from 17 residues. The CDR3 DNA follows: TGTGCCATCAGTGAGTCCCACTCAAGTGCCGGGTCTGGCGAGCAGTACTTC. This gives the protein CAISESHSSAGSGEQYF.

The chain uses TRBV29-1 and TRBJ2-1, with D perhaps TRBD2 (5 bases). CDR1 and CDR2 from the germline V gene are SQVTM and ANQGSEA. Trimming removed 0 bases from V and 7 bases from J, with 16 bases in between. This CDR3 is built from 15 residues. The CDR3 region is CSVEDPAGSSNEQFF. CDR3 nucleotides: TGCAGCGTTGAAGATCCTGCGGGTTCGAGTAATGAGCAGTTCTTC.